This T cell receptor (beta chain) was observed in a study of T cell responses to AZD1222 COVID-19 vaccine. Study observations and caveats: Clonal diversity may have been underestimated, and the donors were mostly white British, with more females than males. Baseline serostatus was positive in only five to seven AZD1222 recipients. The repertoires were collected only after the peak T cell response. Close to half of spike-specific TCRs reportedly recognize unmutated variant regions.

Data came from immunoSEQ multiplex PCR; TCRdb stores just in-frame clones and leaves some out. The sample yields around 120,000 clones, less than 90% seen once. The V gene's germline CDR1 is SGHRS and CDR2 YFSETQ. This CDR3 is 14 amino acids long. V lost 4 bases and J lost 5; bases outside the gene matches: 3. A note on this clone: Its antigen is undetermined.

Sample: peripheral blood, taken on day 0 of AZD1222 vaccination. This clonotype originated in an adult in good health. The chain is built from TRBV5-1 and TRBJ2-2, with 9 bases that match TRBD1. Here the CDR3 reads CASSGQGSTGELFF. The CDR3 DNA reads as TGCGCCAGCAGCGGACAGGGGAGTACCGGGGAGCTGTTTTTT.